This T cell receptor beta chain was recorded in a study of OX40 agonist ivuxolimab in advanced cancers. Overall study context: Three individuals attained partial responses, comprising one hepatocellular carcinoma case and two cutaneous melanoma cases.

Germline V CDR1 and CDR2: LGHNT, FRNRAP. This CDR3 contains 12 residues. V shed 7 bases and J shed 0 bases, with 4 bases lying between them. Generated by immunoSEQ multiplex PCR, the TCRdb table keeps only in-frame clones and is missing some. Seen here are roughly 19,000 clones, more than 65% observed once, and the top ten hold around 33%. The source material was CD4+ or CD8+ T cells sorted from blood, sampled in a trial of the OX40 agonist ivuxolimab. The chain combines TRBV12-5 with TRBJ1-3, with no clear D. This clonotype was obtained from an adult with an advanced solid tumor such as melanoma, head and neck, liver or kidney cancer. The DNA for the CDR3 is TGTGCTAGTGCTCTCTCTGGAAACACCATATATTTT. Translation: CASALSGNTIYF.